The 11 T cell receptor beta chains below all came from one sample that was sequenced in a study of CD8+ T cells in alopecia areata. In each case, RNA was isolated and then reverse transcribed into cDNA as the sequencing template. Sequencing was performed with immunoSEQ multiplex PCR; in TCRdb, only in-frame clones are kept and a portion is missing. The sample yields 130,000 or so clones, approximately 49% seen once. The sequencing used CD8+ T cells sorted from blood, collected at week 0. These receptors were obtained from a human donor with alopecia areata.

The chain recombines TRBV5-1 with TRBJ2-1; 7 nucleotides match TRBD1. V was pared by 0 bases and J by 4 bases, with 1 base of the junction left unmatched. Per germline, CDR1 SGHRS and CDR2 YFSETQ. The CDR3 has 14 residues. The CDR3 nucleotides are TGCGCCAGCAGCTTGGGACAGGGTTACAATGAGCAGTTCTTC. It specifies CASSLGQGYNEQFF.

This clone was detected ten times or more. The chain joins TRBV2 to TRBJ2-2, with D maybe TRBD2 (6 bases). Germline-derived CDR1 and CDR2 are SNHLY and FYNNEI. The CDR3 runs to 15 residues. Deletions cut 3 bases from V and 3 bases from J, with 11 bases between. CDR3 sequence: CASSDASAYTGELFF. CDR3 nucleotide sequence: TGTGCCAGCAGTGATGCTAGCGCCTACACCGGGGAGCTGTTTTTT.

V and J are TRBV4-2 and TRBJ1-1, with D perhaps TRBD1 (5 bases). In germline, CDR1 is LGHNA, CDR2 YNFKEQ. The CDR3 has 14 residues. The V and J ends lost 5 bases and 0 bases respectively, with 10 bases between them. This chain's CDR3 is CASSSGTVNTEAFF. The CDR3 nucleotides read TGTGCCAGCAGCTCAGGGACTGTGAACACTGAAGCTTTCTTT.

The chain uses TRBV5-4 and TRBJ1-2, with a weak D call TRBD1 (5 bases). The CDR3 totals 14 residues. The germline V gene has CDR1 SGHNT and CDR2 YYREEE (reference sequence). Trimming left V 0 bases short and J 6 bases short, with 12 bases between. This CDR3 reads CASSLAQGRDGYTF. CDR3 nucleotide sequence: TGTGCCAGCAGCTTGGCCCAGGGTAGGGATGGCTACACCTTC.

This chain uses TRBV6-1 with TRBJ2-3; 7 nucleotides line up with TRBD2. The germline gives CDR1 MNHNS, CDR2 SASEGT. The CDR3 covers 15 residues. V lost 3 bases to trimming and J lost 1 base; unmatched junction nucleotides: 4. CDR3 bases: TGTGCCAGCAGTGATCTACGGGGGGGCACAGATACGCAGTATTTT. This encodes CASSDLRGGTDTQYF.

The gene calls are TRBV7-6 and TRBJ1-6; no clear D. This CDR3 has 13 residues. Germline CDR1 is SGHVS and CDR2 is FNYEAQ. V lost 5 bases and J 7 bases, leaving 9 bases between the germline ends. CDR3: CASSDTQNSPLHF. The CDR3 coding sequence is TGTGCCAGCAGCGATACACAGAATTCACCCCTCCACTTT. Variable domain in full (rest from reference TRBV7-6 and TRBJ1-6): GAGVSQSPRYKVTKRGQDVALRCDPISGHVSLYWYRQALGQGPEFLTYFNYEAQQDKSGLPNDRFSAERPEGSISTLTIQRTEQRDSAMYRCASSDTQNSPLHFGNGTRLTVT.

The chain employs TRBV5-1 and TRBJ1-1; D gene unclear. The V end lost 0 bases, the J end lost 8 bases, and 11 bases lay between the germline ends. This CDR3 region has 13 residues. From germline, CDR1 is SGHRS and CDR2 YFSETQ. As DNA, the CDR3 is TGCGCCAGCAGCTTGGCGGGCAACCTCGAAGCTTTCTTT. Amino acids: CASSLAGNLEAFF.

The CDR3 spells CSVDTSSGIFDTQYF. CDR3 coding DNA: TGCAGCGTTGACACGTCAAGCGGGATCTTCGATACGCAGTATTTT. The rearrangement joins TRBV29-1 to TRBJ2-3; 7 bases align to TRBD2. CDR1 is SQVTM, CDR2 ANQGSEA, per germline. Unmatched junction bases numbered 12, after V lost 3 bases and J lost 6 bases. The CDR3 sequence is 15 residues long.

The CDR3 loop reads CASSPGSGELFF. The CDR3 DNA reads as TGTGCCAGCAGCCCAGGTTCCGGGGAGCTGTTTTTT. The rearrangement uses TRBV9 and TRBJ2-2; unclear D gene. The germline CDR1 and CDR2 sequences are SGDLS and YYNGEE. V gave up 4 bases and J gave up 6 bases, with 7 bases separating them. The CDR3 consists of 12 residues. Using reference TRBV9 and TRBJ2-2 for the parts outside the CDR3, the full variable domain is DSGVTQTPKHLITATGQRVTLRCSPRSGDLSVYWYQQSLDQGLQFLIQYYNGEERAKGNILERFSAQQFPDLHSELNLSSLELGDSALYFCASSPGSGELFFGEGSRLTVL.

The J gene is TRBJ2-4, the V gene TRBV11-2; D ambiguous. V gave up 1 base and J gave up 5 bases, with 6 bases separating them. CDR3 length: 13 residues. CDR1 is SGHAT, CDR2 FQNNGV, per germline. CDR3 nucleotides: TGTGCCAGCAGCTTAGTCGGAGAAAACATTCAGTACTTC. Translation gives CASSLVGENIQYF.

This clone has only a few counts. The chain uses TRBV5-6 and TRBJ2-1; 12 positions agree with TRBD2. From germline, CDR1 is SGHDT and CDR2 YYEEEE. This CDR3 region has 15 residues. V lost 4 bases to trimming and J lost 9 bases; unmatched junction nucleotides: 8. The CDR3 region is CASSLTSGGAGEQFF. The CDR3 DNA is TGTGCCAGCAGCCTGACTAGCGGGGGAGCTGGTGAGCAGTTCTTC. Drawing the rest from reference TRBV5-6 and TRBJ2-1, the complete variable domain is DAGVTQSPTHLIKTRGQQVTLRCSPKSGHDTVSWYQQALGQGPQFIFQYYEEEERQRGNFPDRFSGHQFPNYSSELNVNALLLGDSALYLCASSLTSGGAGEQFFGPGTRLTVL.